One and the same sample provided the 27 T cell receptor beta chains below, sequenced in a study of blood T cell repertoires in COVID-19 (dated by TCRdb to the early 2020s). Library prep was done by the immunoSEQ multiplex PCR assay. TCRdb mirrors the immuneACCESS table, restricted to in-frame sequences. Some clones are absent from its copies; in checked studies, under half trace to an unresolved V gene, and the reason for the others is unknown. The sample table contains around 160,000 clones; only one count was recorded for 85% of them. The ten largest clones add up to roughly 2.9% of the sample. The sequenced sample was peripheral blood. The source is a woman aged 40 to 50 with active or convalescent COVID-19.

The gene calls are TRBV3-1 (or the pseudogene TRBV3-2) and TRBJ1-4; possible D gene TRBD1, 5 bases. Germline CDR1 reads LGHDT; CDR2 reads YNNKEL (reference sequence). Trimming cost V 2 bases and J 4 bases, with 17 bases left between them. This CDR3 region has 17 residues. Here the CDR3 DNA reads TGTGCCAGCAGCCAATGGGGCGCGGACACTGTTAATGAAAAACTGTTTTTT. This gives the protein CASSQWGADTVNEKLFF.

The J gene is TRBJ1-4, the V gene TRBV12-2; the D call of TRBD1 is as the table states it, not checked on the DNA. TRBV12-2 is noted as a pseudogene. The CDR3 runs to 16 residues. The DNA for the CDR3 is TGTGCAAGTCCAGGAGTGCAGGGGGACCTCAATGAAAAACTGTTTTTT. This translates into CASPGVQGDLNEKLFF.

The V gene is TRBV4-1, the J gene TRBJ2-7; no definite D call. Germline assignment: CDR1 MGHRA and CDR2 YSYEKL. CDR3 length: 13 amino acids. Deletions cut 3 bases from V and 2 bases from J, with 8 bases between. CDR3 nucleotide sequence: TGCGCCAGCAGCCATCGCCAGACCTACGAGCAGTACTTC. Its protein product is CASSHRQTYEQYF.

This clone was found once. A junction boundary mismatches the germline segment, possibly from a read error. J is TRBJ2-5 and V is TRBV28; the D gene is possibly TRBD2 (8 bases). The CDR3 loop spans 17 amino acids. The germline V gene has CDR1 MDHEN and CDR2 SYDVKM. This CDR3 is CASSLTWDSGGQGTQYF. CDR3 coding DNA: TGTGCCAGCAGCCTAACTTGGGACAGCGGGGGCCAAGGGACCCAGTACTTC.

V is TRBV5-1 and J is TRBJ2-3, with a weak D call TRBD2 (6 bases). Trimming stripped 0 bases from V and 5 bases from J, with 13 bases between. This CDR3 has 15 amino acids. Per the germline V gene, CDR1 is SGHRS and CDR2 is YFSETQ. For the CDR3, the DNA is TGCGCCAGCAGCTTGGCTCGGGGGTTCGGAGATACGCAGTATTTT. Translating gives CASSLARGFGDTQYF.

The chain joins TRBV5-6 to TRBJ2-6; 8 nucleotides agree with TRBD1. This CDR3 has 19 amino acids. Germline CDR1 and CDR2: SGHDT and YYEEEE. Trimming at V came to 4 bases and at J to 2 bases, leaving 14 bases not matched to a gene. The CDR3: CASSPSTGAWTPGANVLTF. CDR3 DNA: TGTGCCAGCAGCCCGTCGACAGGGGCGTGGACCCCTGGGGCCAACGTCCTGACTTTC.

CDR3 DNA sequence: TGTGCCAGCAGCGTAGTGAGCGGGAAGCCGGGCTACAATGAGCAGTTCTTC. Translating gives CASSVVSGKPGYNEQFF. This chain links TRBV9 with TRBJ2-1, with 7 nucleotides matching TRBD2. V lost 0 bases and J lost 3; bases outside the gene matches: 9. In germline, CDR1 is SGDLS, CDR2 YYNGEE. The CDR3 totals 17 residues.

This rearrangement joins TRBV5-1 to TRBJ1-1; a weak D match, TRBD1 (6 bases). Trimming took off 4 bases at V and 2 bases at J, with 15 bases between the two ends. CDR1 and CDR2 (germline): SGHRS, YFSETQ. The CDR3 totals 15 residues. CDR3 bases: TGCGCCAGCAGCGTCATCCTACAGGGCAACACTGAAGCTTTCTTT. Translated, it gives CASSVILQGNTEAFF.

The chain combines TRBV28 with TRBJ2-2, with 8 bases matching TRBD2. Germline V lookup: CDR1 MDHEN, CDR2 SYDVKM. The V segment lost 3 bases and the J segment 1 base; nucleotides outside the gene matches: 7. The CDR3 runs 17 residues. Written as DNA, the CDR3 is TGTGCCAGCAGTTTTCCAGCGGGGGACCTGAACACCGGGGAGCTGTTTTTT. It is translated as CASSFPAGDLNTGELFF.

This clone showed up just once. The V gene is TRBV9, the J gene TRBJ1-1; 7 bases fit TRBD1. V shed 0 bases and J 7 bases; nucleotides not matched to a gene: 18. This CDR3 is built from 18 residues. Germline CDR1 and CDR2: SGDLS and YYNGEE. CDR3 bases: TGTGCCAGCAGCGTAGGAGGCCCCCGCGTAGGGGGCGAAGGTGAAGCTTTCTTT. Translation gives CASSVGGPRVGGEGEAFF.

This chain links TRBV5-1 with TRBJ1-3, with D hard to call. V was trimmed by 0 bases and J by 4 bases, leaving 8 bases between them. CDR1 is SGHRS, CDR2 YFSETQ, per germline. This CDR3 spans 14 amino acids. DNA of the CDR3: TGCGCCAGCAGCTTGGGGTCGGGGGGAAACACCATATATTTT. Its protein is CASSLGSGGNTIYF.

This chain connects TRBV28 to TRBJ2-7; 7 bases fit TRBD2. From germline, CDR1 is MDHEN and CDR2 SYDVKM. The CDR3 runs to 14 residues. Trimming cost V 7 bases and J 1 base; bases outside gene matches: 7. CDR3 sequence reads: CASNGGGSSYEQYF. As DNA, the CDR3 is TGTGCCAGCAACGGCGGGGGAAGTTCCTACGAGCAGTACTTC.

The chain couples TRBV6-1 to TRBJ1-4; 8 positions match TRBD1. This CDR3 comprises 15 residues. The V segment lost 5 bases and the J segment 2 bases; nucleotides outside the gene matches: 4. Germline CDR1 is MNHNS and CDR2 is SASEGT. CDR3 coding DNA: TGTGCCAGCAGTCTGACAGGGGACACTAATGAAAAACTGTTTTTT. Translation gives CASSLTGDTNEKLFF.

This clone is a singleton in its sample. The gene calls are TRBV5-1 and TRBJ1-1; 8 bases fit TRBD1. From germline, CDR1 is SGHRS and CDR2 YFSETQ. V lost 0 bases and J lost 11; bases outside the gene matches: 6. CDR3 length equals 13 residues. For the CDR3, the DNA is TGCGCCAGCAGCTTGGGGGGACAGGAGGGTGCTTTCTTT. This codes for CASSLGGQEGAFF.

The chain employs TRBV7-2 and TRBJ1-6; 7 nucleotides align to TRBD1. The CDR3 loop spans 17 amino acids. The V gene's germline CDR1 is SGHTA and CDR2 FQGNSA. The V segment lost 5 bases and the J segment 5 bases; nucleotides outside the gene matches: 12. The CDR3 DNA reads TGTGCCAGCAGCCCCAGGGAAGGGGGACAGAATAATTCACCCCTCCACTTT. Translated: CASSPREGGQNNSPLHF.

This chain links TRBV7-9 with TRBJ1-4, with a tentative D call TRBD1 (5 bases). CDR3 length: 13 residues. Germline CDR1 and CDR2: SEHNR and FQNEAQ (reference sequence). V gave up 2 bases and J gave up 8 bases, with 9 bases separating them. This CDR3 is CASSLRGSEKLFF. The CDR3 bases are TGTGCCAGCAGCTTAAGGGGTAGCGAAAAACTGTTTTTT.

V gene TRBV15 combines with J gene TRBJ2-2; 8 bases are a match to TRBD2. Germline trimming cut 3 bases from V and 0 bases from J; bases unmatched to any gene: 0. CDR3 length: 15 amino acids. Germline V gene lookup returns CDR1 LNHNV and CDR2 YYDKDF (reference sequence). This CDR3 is CATSSGRANTGELFF. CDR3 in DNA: TGTGCCACCAGCAGCGGGAGGGCGAACACCGGGGAGCTGTTTTTT. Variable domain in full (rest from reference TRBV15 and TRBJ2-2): DAMVIQNPRYQVTQFGKPVTLSCSQTLNHNVMYWYQQKSSQAPKLLFHYYDKDFNNEADTPDNFQSRRPNTSFCFLDIRSPGLGDTAMYLCATSSGRANTGELFFGEGSRLTVL.

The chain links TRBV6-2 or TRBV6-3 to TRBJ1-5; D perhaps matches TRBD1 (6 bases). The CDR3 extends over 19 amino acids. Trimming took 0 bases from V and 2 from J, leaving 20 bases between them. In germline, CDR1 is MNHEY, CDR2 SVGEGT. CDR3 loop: CASSYSSFGSGVGNQPQHF. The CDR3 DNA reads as TGTGCCAGCAGTTACTCGTCATTTGGGTCAGGGGTAGGCAATCAGCCCCAGCATTTT.

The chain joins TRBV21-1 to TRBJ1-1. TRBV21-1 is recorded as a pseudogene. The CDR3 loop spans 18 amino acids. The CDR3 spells CASSNQAGRTATNTEAFF. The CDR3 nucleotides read TGTGCCAGCAGCAATCAGGCGGGTAGGACGGCGACGAACACTGAAGCTTTCTTT.

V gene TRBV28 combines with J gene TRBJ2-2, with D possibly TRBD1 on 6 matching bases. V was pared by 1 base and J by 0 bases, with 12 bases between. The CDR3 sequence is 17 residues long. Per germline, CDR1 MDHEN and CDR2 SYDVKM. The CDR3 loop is CASSLSSGQPNTGELFF. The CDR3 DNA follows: TGTGCCAGCAGTTTATCGAGTGGACAGCCGAACACCGGGGAGCTGTTTTTT. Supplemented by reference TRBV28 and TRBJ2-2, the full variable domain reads DVKVTQSSRYLVKRTGEKVFLECVQDMDHENMFWYRQDPGLGLRLIYFSYDVKMKEKGDIPEGYSVSREKKERFSLILESASTNQTSMYLCASSLSSGQPNTGELFFGEGSRLTVL.

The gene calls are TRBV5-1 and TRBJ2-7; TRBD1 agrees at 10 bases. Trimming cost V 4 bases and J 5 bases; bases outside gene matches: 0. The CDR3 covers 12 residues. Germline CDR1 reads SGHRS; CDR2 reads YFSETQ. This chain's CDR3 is CASSGQGDEQYF. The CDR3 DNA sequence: TGCGCCAGCAGCGGACAGGGGGACGAGCAGTACTTC.

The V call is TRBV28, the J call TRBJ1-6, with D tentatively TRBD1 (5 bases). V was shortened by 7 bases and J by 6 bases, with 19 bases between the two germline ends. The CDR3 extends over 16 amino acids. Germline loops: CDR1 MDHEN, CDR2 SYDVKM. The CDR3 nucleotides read TGTGCCAGCATTATCGGCGGGACTCAGGCTAATTCACCCCTCCACTTT. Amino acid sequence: CASIIGGTQANSPLHF.

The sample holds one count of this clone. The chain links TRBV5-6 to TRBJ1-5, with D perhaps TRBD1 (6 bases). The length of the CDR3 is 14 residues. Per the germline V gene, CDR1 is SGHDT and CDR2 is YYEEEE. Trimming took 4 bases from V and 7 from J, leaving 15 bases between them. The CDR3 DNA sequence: TGTGCCAGCAGCCTTGGGGGGGCTGGCCAGCCCCAGCATTTT. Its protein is CASSLGGAGQPQHF.

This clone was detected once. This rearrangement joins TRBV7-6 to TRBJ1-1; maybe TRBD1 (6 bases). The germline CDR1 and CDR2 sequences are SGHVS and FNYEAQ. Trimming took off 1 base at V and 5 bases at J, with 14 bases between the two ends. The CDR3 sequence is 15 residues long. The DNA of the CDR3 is TGTGCCAGCAGCTTAGGGCAGGGGTTTAGGACTGAAGCTTTCTTT. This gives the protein CASSLGQGFRTEAFF.

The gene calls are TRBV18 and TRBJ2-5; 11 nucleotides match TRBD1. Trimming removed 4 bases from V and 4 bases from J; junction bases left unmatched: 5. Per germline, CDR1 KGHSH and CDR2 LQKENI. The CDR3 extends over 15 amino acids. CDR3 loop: CASSLGQGVGETQYF. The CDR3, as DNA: TGTGCCAGCTCACTGGGACAGGGGGTTGGAGAGACCCAGTACTTC.

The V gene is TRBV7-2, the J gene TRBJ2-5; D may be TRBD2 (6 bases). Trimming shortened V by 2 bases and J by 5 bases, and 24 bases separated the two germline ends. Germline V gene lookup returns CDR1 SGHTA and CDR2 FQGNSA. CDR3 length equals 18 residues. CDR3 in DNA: TGTGCCAGCAGCTTAACTTCGTCAACGGGACTTCCTGCGGAGACCCAGTACTTC. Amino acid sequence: CASSLTSSTGLPAETQYF.

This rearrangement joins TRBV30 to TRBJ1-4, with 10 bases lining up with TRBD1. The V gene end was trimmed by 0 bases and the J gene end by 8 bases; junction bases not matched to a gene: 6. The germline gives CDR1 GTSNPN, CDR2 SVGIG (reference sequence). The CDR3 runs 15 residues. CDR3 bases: TGTGCCTGGAGTGTAAGGGACAGGGGCAACGAAAAACTGTTTTTT. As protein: CAWSVRDRGNEKLFF.